These 27 T cell receptor beta chains came from one sample sequenced in a study of T cell responses to AZD1222 COVID-19 vaccine. The protocol was immunoSEQ multiplex PCR, while the TCRdb copy is restricted to in-frame clones and leaves out a portion. The data contain roughly 120,000 clones, about 90% of them singletons. Sample: peripheral blood, taken on day 0 of AZD1222 vaccination. The receptor set was obtained from an adult in good health.

The chain joins TRBV28 to TRBJ2-1; D call uncertain. This CDR3 region has 15 residues. Germline V lookup: CDR1 MDHEN, CDR2 SYDVKM. The V end was cut by 3 bases, the J end by 4 bases, with 13 bases between. This CDR3 is CASSLVGNDYNEQFF. The CDR3 DNA reads TGTGCCAGCAGTTTGGTGGGGAACGATTACAATGAGCAGTTCTTC.

The CDR3: CASTRNIEAFF. DNA for the CDR3: TGTGCCAGTACTCGAAATATTGAAGCTTTCTTT. The chain joins TRBV19 to TRBJ1-1; no clear D gene. The V end lost 7 bases, the J end lost 7 bases, and 10 bases lay between the germline ends. The germline V gene encodes CDR1 LNHDA and CDR2 SQIVND (reference sequence). The CDR3 is made up of 11 amino acids.

The chain links TRBV7-2 to TRBJ1-2; 12 positions match TRBD1. Germline CDR1 reads SGHTA; CDR2 reads FQGNSA. The J segment lost 8 bases and the V segment lost 4 bases, leaving 5 bases of the junction unmatched. This CDR3 contains 14 residues. The CDR3 spells CASSSGQGAFGYTF. DNA for the CDR3: TGTGCCAGCAGCTCGGGACAGGGGGCGTTCGGCTACACCTTC.

The J gene is TRBJ1-5, the V gene TRBV19; no clear D. Germline lookup yields CDR1 LNHDA and CDR2 SQIVND (reference sequence). The V end was cut by 5 bases, the J end by 2 bases, with 10 bases between. The CDR3 is made up of 14 amino acids. The CDR3 DNA follows: TGTGCCAGTAGTGTACTGCGTGGCAATCAGCCCCAGCATTTT. Its protein is CASSVLRGNQPQHF.

V is TRBV19 and J is TRBJ1-5; D unclear. Between the trimmed V and J ends, which lost 3 bases and 1 base, there was a span of 7 bases. Germline-derived CDR1 and CDR2 are LNHDA and SQIVND (reference sequence). The CDR3 runs to 14 residues. CDR3 region: CASSIGVSNQPQHF. CDR3 bases: TGTGCCAGTAGTATCGGTGTAAGCAATCAGCCCCAGCATTTT.

The chain uses TRBV4-1 and TRBJ1-5; D remains unclear. The germline CDR1 and CDR2 sequences are MGHRA and YSYEKL. Trimming left V 4 bases short and J 7 bases short, with 17 bases between. There are 15 residues in the CDR3. The CDR3: CASSPEEGGRQPQHF. The CDR3 DNA sequence: TGCGCCAGCAGCCCGGAGGAGGGTGGGAGACAGCCCCAGCATTTT.

The table lists this clone with a count of one. The V and J genes are TRBV29-1 and TRBJ1-2, with 11 nucleotides matching TRBD1. This CDR3 region has 15 residues. CDR1 SQVTM and CDR2 ANQGSEA come from the germline V gene. Trimming took 6 bases from V and 5 from J; bases not matched to a gene: 11. CDR3 region: CSVPTAGTGGYGYTF. The CDR3 DNA follows: TGCAGCGTACCAACTGCCGGGACAGGGGGTTATGGCTACACCTTC. Using reference TRBV29-1 and TRBJ1-2 for the parts outside the CDR3, the full variable domain is SAVISQKPSRDICQRGTSLTIQCQVDSQVTMMFWYRQQPGQSLTLIATANQGSEATYESGFVIDKFPISRPNLTFSTLTVSNMSPEDSSIYLCSVPTAGTGGYGYTFGSGTRLTVV.

CDR3 nucleotides: TGTGCCAGCAGCAAAATCCGGCAAGATGTTCGGGACACCATATATTTT. Protein: CASSKIRQDVRDTIYF. The V call is TRBV21-1, the J call TRBJ1-3. TRBV21-1 is a known pseudogene. This CDR3 comprises 16 residues.

The rearrangement uses TRBV6-5 and TRBJ1-2; D is undetermined. V was pared by 2 bases and J by 1 base, with 5 bases between. There are 13 residues in the CDR3. Germline assignment: CDR1 MNHEY and CDR2 SVGAGI. The DNA for the CDR3 is TGTGCCAGCAGTTACCAGGATAACTATGGCTACACCTTC. Translated, it gives CASSYQDNYGYTF.

The chain carries TRBV9 and TRBJ1-3; tentative D call: TRBD1 (5 bases). Germline CDR1 SGDLS, CDR2 YYNGEE. The CDR3 spans 15 residues. With 4 bases removed from V and 3 bases from J, the gap between germline ends came to 14 bases. The CDR3 here is CASSPGVGVGNTIYF. For the CDR3, the DNA is TGTGCCAGCAGCCCTGGGGTAGGGGTTGGAAACACCATATATTTT.

This chain links TRBV7-9 with TRBJ1-1, with 8 nucleotides matching TRBD1. The junction had 10 bases not matched to a gene; V was cut back by 5 bases and J by 5 bases. Germline lookup yields CDR1 SEHNR and CDR2 FQNEAQ (reference sequence). The CDR3 loop spans 15 amino acids. CDR3 in amino acids: CASSPEQGVGTEAFF. In DNA, the CDR3 is TGTGCCAGCAGCCCCGAACAGGGGGTCGGGACTGAAGCTTTCTTT.

This clone has only one observation. The chain combines TRBV5-1 with TRBJ2-5, with D possibly matching TRBD1 (6 bases). This CDR3 is 13 amino acids long. The germline V and J ends were trimmed by 4 bases and 5 bases, with 12 bases remaining between them. Germline V gene lookup returns CDR1 SGHRS and CDR2 YFSETQ. The CDR3 protein is CASSLLTGETQYF. CDR3 nucleotide sequence: TGCGCCAGCAGCCTACTAACAGGGGAGACCCAGTACTTC. Based on the CDR3 plus reference TRBV5-1 and TRBJ2-5, the full variable domain is KAGVTQTPRYLIKTRGQQVTLSCSPISGHRSVSWYQQTPGQGLQFLFEYFSETQRNKGNFPGRFSGRQFSNSRSEMNVSTLELGDSALYLCASSLLTGETQYFGPGTRLLVL.

This chain links TRBV5-6 with TRBJ1-2; D gene ambiguous. Germline-derived CDR1 and CDR2 are SGHDT and YYEEEE. CDR3 length: 15 amino acids. The V gene lost 5 bases and the J gene lost 3 bases, with 17 bases spanning the gap. The CDR3 DNA reads as TGTGCCAGCAGGGGAGTAGGTTTAGCGGACTATGGCTACACCTTC. Translated, it gives CASRGVGLADYGYTF.

The rearrangement uses TRBV6-5 and TRBJ1-5, with D maybe TRBD1 (6 bases). The CDR3 extends over 14 amino acids. Germline CDR1 reads MNHEY; CDR2 reads SVGAGI. The V end was cut by 6 bases, the J end by 5 bases, with 14 bases between. The CDR3 spells CASRYQDSDQPQHF. The DNA of the CDR3 is TGTGCCAGCAGGTATCAGGACAGTGATCAGCCCCAGCATTTT.

CDR3 loop: CASSIATGAYEQYF. CDR3 nucleotide sequence: TGTGCCAGTAGTATCGCCACAGGGGCCTACGAGCAGTACTTC. The genes are TRBV19 and TRBJ2-7; 7 bases map to TRBD1. J lost 2 bases, V lost 3 bases, and 4 bases had no gene match. There are 14 residues in the CDR3. Germline loops: CDR1 LNHDA, CDR2 SQIVND (reference sequence).

The chain employs TRBV11-2 and TRBJ2-7; TRBD1 matches 7 bases. The CDR3 is made up of 15 amino acids. After removal of 2 bases from V and 0 bases from J, the junction contained 4 bases not matched to a gene. Germline loops: CDR1 SGHAT, CDR2 FQNNGV. CDR3 nucleotide sequence: TGTGCCAGCAGCTTATCCGAGGGGGCCTCCTACGAGCAGTACTTC. It translates to CASSLSEGASYEQYF.

The chain links TRBV7-9 to TRBJ1-1; tentative D call: TRBD1 (6 bases). This CDR3 is built from 15 residues. Trimming stripped 4 bases from V and 2 bases from J, with 14 bases between. The germline CDR1 and CDR2 sequences are SEHNR and FQNEAQ (reference sequence). CDR3 protein: CASSSFWTENTEAFF. The CDR3 DNA sequence: TGTGCCAGCAGCTCCTTTTGGACAGAAAACACTGAAGCTTTCTTT.

V and J are TRBV2 and TRBJ1-2, with D perhaps TRBD1 (5 bases). Germline V gene data show CDR1 as SNHLY and CDR2 as FYNNEI. The length of the CDR3 is 14 residues. V was shortened by 3 bases and J by 3 bases, with 11 bases between the two germline ends. The CDR3 spells CASSEVGQDYGYTF. The DNA of the CDR3 is TGTGCCAGCAGTGAGGTGGGGCAGGACTATGGCTACACCTTC.

Remarks on this clone: Additional DNA sequences in this sample encode the identical CDR3. The chain is built from TRBV2 and TRBJ2-5; no firm D call. Trimming left V 6 bases short and J 5 bases short, with 7 bases between. The germline gives CDR1 SNHLY, CDR2 FYNNEI. This CDR3 has 11 residues. This CDR3 reads CASSPQETQYF. The CDR3 coding sequence is TGTGCCAGCAGCCCCCAGGAGACCCAGTACTTC. Full variable domain (missing parts from reference TRBV2 and TRBJ2-5): EPEVTQTPSHQVTQMGQEVILRCVPISNHLYFYWYRQILGQKVEFLVSFYNNEISEKSEIFDDQFSVERPDGSNFTLKIRSTKLEDSAMYFCASSPQETQYFGPGTRLLVL.

This chain uses TRBV5-5 with TRBJ2-3, with D hard to call. The CDR3 is 13 residues long. V lost 4 bases, J lost 0 bases, and 6 bases lay in between. Germline V gene lookup returns CDR1 SGHKS and CDR2 YYEKEE (reference sequence). The DNA for the CDR3 is TGTGCCAGCAGCCCGGTCAGCACAGATACGCAGTATTTT. As protein: CASSPVSTDTQYF.

V usage is TRBV2 and J usage is TRBJ2-7; the D gene is possibly TRBD1 (6 bases). CDR1 is SNHLY and CDR2 is FYNNEI in the germline V gene. Between the trimmed V and J ends, which lost 6 bases and 0 bases, there was a span of 15 bases. This CDR3 is built from 15 residues. The CDR3 DNA reads TGTGCCAGCAGCCACAGCCGGGACACCTCCTACGAGCAGTACTTC. Translated: CASSHSRDTSYEQYF.

The V and J genes are TRBV6-5 and TRBJ2-6; D not resolved. The germline gives CDR1 MNHEY, CDR2 SVGAGI. The V and J ends lost 2 bases and 4 bases respectively, with 12 bases between them. This CDR3 is 16 amino acids long. The CDR3 bases are TGTGCCAGCAGTTACATTGGCCGGGTAGGGGCCAACGTCCTGACTTTC. Its protein product is CASSYIGRVGANVLTF.

This clone has just one count. The chain employs TRBV6-5 and TRBJ1-5, with 8 positions matching TRBD1. Germline V gene lookup returns CDR1 MNHEY and CDR2 SVGAGI. V lost 8 bases and J lost 3; bases outside the gene matches: 6. The CDR3 is 14 residues long. The CDR3 protein is CASAEGQVNQPQHF. In nucleotides, the CDR3 is TGTGCCAGCGCGGAGGGACAGGTCAATCAGCCCCAGCATTTT.

The V call is TRBV5-1, the J call TRBJ2-7; 7 bases map to TRBD1. The CDR3 consists of 16 residues. Germline CDR1 is SGHRS and CDR2 is YFSETQ. Germline trimming cut 4 bases from V and 0 bases from J; bases unmatched to any gene: 10. CDR3 sequence reads: CASSTAPDRSSYEQYF. The CDR3 DNA reads as TGCGCCAGCAGCACGGCACCGGACAGGAGCTCCTACGAGCAGTACTTC.

V gene TRBV9 combines with J gene TRBJ1-4; possibly TRBD1 for D (5 bases). Germline V lookup: CDR1 SGDLS, CDR2 YYNGEE. V lost 3 bases to trimming and J lost 2 bases, with 17 bases between them. This CDR3 is 17 amino acids long. CDR3 sequence: CASSAAGGFMTNEKLFF. CDR3 DNA: TGTGCCAGCAGCGCCGCCGGGGGGTTCATGACTAATGAAAAACTGTTTTTT.

Comments on this clone: In the same sample, other DNA sequences code for this CDR3. This chain uses TRBV18 with TRBJ1-5; no clear D gene. Germline V gives CDR1 KGHSH, CDR2 LQKENI. V was clipped by 2 bases and J by 0 bases, with 2 bases between them. The CDR3 length is 13 residues. The CDR3 bases are TGTGCCAGCTCACCAAATAGCAATCAGCCCCAGCATTTT. Amino acid sequence: CASSPNSNQPQHF. Filled out from reference TRBV18 and TRBJ1-5, the complete variable domain reads NAGVMQNPRHLVRRRGQEARLRCSPMKGHSHVYWYRQLPEEGLKFMVYLQKENIIDESGMPKERFSAEFPKEGPSILRIQQVVRGDSAAYFCASSPNSNQPQHFGDGTRLSIL.

CDR3 residues: CASSLSRLQYGYTF. CDR3 sequence (DNA): TGTGCCAGCAGCCTAAGCCGGCTGCAGTATGGCTACACCTTC. The chain carries TRBV3-1 (or the pseudogene TRBV3-2) and TRBJ1-2, with no clear D. This CDR3 spans 14 amino acids. Germline lookup yields CDR1 LGHDT and CDR2 YNNKEL (reference sequence). V lost 4 bases and J lost 5, with 14 bases in between.